This T cell receptor beta chain was profiled in a study of T cell repertoires in cytomegalovirus infection. Study-level background: CMV infection and matching HLA type were both indicated by public TCR beta signatures. Study-level findings and limits: The study identified carriers of CMV plus the relevant HLA from cumulative public TCR beta family frequency.

V dropped 4 bases and J dropped 3 bases, with 9 bases sitting between them. The germline gives CDR1 DFQATT, CDR2 SNEGSKA (reference sequence). The CDR3 length is 12 residues. TCRdb re-analysed the reads in MiXCR, keeping a single row per CDR3 protein. The sample includes 640,000 or so distinct CDR3 sequences, around a third of them seen just once. Turning to this clonotype: Antigen: not known.

The receptor comes from a human donor in good health (CMV status not recorded). Some clones in this sample may be carry-over from other donors' samples. The V and J genes are TRBV20-1 and TRBJ1-2, with D hard to call. The sample here was cultured PBMCs, taken from culture after CMV antigen stimulation. CDR3 DNA: TGCAGTGCTAAAGGACTGGACTATGGCTACACCTTC. Translating it yields CSAKGLDYGYTF.